The source of this TCR beta chain is a study of blood T cells in healthy people across ages (dated by TCRdb to 2014 to 2015). At the level of the whole study: In model experiments, roughly one uniquely barcoded TCR beta cDNA molecule per two T cells was captured by template switching. Using deep sequencing normalized with unique cDNA molecular identifiers, the study measured how TCR beta repertoire diversity changes with age. Donors were grouped into four age groups: young (average approximately 16 years), middle-aged (39), aged (about 59) and long-lived (approximately 75). Donors of different ages were randomly distributed across sequencing lanes to avoid experimental bias. The study analyzed two additional independent replicas of 1 million unique cDNA reads from the same blood draw for two donors, one aged 18 to 29 and one aged 80 or older.

Libraries came from 5' RACE. TCRdb lists the instrument as Illumina HiSeq 2500. A second PCR of about 7 to 12 cycles was performed with a sample-barcoded 5' primer and a J-beta primer mix. Each TCR beta cDNA molecule received a unique molecular identifier from a template-switch 5' adaptor carrying 12 random nucleotides. Each sample yielded at least 2.5 million CDR3-containing paired-end reads. The Mint cDNA synthesis kit, primed by a TRBC-specific oligonucleotide, was used to synthesize first-strand cDNA from all RNA. All cDNA was treated with uracil-DNA glycosylase and then went through a first 18-cycle PCR with the universal primers M1SS and BC2_uni_R. In the authors' own workflow: For normalization, 1 million high-quality reads, each with a distinct molecular identifier, were randomly selected from each sample. Instead of being binned into consensus sequences, reads that shared molecular identifiers were thrown out. MiTCR, set to a Q25 quality threshold and the strictest error-elimination algorithm, was used for CDR3 identification, clonotype clustering and error correction. A nonparametric unseen species model with Euler transformation was used to estimate a lower bound on total TCR beta diversity. The raw public data were reprocessed by TCRdb itself: fastp quality trimming at Q25, MiXCR clonotype calling, in-frame beta chains only. Each record represents a unique CDR3 protein, reported with the most common genes and DNA among its rows. The V and J calls come from TCRdb's annotation, not from the publication. The sample includes roughly 1,700,000 distinct CDR3 sequences, with roughly 30% observed a single time. The ten largest clones take up 7% to 9% of the sample.

This clonotype was observed at least ten times. Its antigen remains unidentified. One base away there is no much larger clone; base qualities are not given. Donors were a few dozen systemically healthy Caucasian individuals from Russia aged 6 to 90 years. Approximately 10 milliliters of peripheral blood were collected from each donor into EDTA-treated Vacutainer tubes. PBMCs were isolated by Ficoll-Paque density-gradient centrifugation, with at least 7 million obtained per sample. Total RNA, at least 6 micrograms per sample, was extracted from PBMCs with Trizol reagent. The percentages of naive CD45RAhigh/CD27high T cells were determined by flow cytometry on a PBMC aliquot from every donor. Overall study outcomes, separate from this receptor: The CMV infection status of donors was not known, potentially confounding age-related changes in expanded clonotypes. As age increased, observed TCR beta diversity per million T cells dropped in a roughly linear way, and a significant reduction was already evident by age approximately 40. Compared with the aged group, the long-lived group had more naive CD4+ T cells, fewer expanded clones and increased TCR diversity, a pattern suggesting age selection. Because profiling used bulk unsorted PBMCs, naive and antigen-experienced compartments could not be compared conclusively. A strong correlation was found between observed TCR beta diversity and the percentage of naive T cells measured by flow cytometry. Estimates of total diversity based on one million sequenced T cells were regarded as lower bounds and as underestimates.

The CDR3 contains 14 residues, cysteine and phenylalanine counted. The read is trimmed to its CDR3 DNA, 42 bases read in frame from base 1. V is clipped by 6 bases and J by 3 bases, and the sequence between their germline boundaries is 11 bases long. The sequence is built from TRBV12-3 or TRBV12-4 and TRBJ1-4, with a weak D call of TRBD1 (5 bases match). The sample consisted of blood. This TCR was recovered from a woman in her thirties in good health. At the DNA level, the sequence is TGTGCCAGCAGCAGTCAGGGTCCTAATGAAAAACTGTTTTTT. It codes for CASSSQGPNEKLFF.